This T cell receptor (beta chain) appears in the sequencing data of a study of blood T cell repertoires in COVID-19. Background on the study: Acute and convalescent COVID-19 specimens originated in the United States, Italy and Spain. From T cells, B-cell-depleted T cells, or PBMCs came the material, which was cDNA or gDNA.

The CDR3 is 13 residues long. Germline V lookup: CDR1 SGHKS, CDR2 YYEKEE (reference sequence). V was pared by 2 bases and J by 3 bases, with 6 bases between. Clones were sequenced by immunoSEQ multiplex PCR, and TCRdb holds only the in-frame ones, with some missing. The sample holds a few hundred thousand clones, around 90% seen once. The chain employs TRBV5-5 and TRBJ2-1; TRBD2 might be the D (5 bases). Sequenced input: peripheral blood. The receptor was derived from a woman younger than 45 with COVID-19, enrolled during active disease. For the CDR3, the DNA is TGTGCCAGCAGCTTAGGACTCTACAATGAGCAGTTCTTC. Its protein product is CASSLGLYNEQFF.